This is a list of T cell receptor beta chains from one sample in a study of shared clonotypes between healthy human individuals. Produced via immunoSEQ multiplex PCR; TCRdb's table is partial and in-frame only. The sample lists around 750,000 clones; about 74% were seen once. The specimen was memory CD4+ T cells sorted from blood. Every receptor here comes from a woman aged 25-40 years in good health. Each CDR3 is given with its conserved first and last residue. The D gene is left open where the match is weak. The size entry is marked missing in some rows and otherwise reads once, few, many or a size class.

d_gene,v_gene,j_gene,abundance,CDR3aa,CDR3nt
.,TRBV2,TRBJ2-5,.,CASSAITRTDYQETQYF,TGTGCCAGCAGCGCAATCACCCGGACAGACTACCAAGAGACCCAGTACTTC
TRBD1,TRBV25-1,TRBJ1-2,.,CASSPGTGNPYGYTF,TGTGCCAGCAGTCCCGGGACAGGGAACCCATATGGCTACACCTTC
.,TRBV5-8,TRBJ2-3,.,CASSLGRGADTQYF,TGTGCCAGCAGCTTGGGCAGGGGTGCAGATACGCAGTATTTT
.,TRBV25-1,TRBJ2-5,.,CASSAGGQETQYF,TGTGCCAGCAGTGCAGGAGGCCAAGAGACCCAGTACTTC
.,TRBV9,TRBJ2-3,.,CASSVVGLVSDTQYF,TGTGCCAGCAGCGTAGTGGGCCTAGTCTCGGATACGCAGTATTTT
.,TRBV9,TRBJ2-3,.,CASSPYVTDTQYF,TGTGCCAGCAGCCCTTATGTCACAGATACGCAGTATTTT
TRBD2,TRBV4-2,TRBJ2-1,.,CASSQDPLAGGVLDEQFF,TGTGCCAGCAGCCAAGATCCCCTAGCGGGAGGGGTCTTAGATGAGCAGTTCTTC
TRBD1,TRBV2,TRBJ1-2,.,CASSATGGPSYGYTF,TGTGCCAGCAGTGCCACAGGGGGGCCCTCCTATGGCTACACCTTC
.,TRBV7-8,TRBJ2-1,many,CASSLRQENNEQFF,TGTGCCAGCAGCTTGAGACAAGAAAACAATGAGCAGTTCTTC
TRBD2,TRBV5-4,TRBJ2-3,.,CASSFHRGAGVLDTQYF,TGTGCCAGCAGCTTCCACCGCGGCGCGGGAGTTTTAGATACGCAGTATTTT
TRBD2,TRBV5-1,TRBJ2-3,.,CASGGGPSTDTQYF,TGCGCCAGCGGCGGGGGTCCTAGCACAGATACGCAGTATTTT
.,TRBV5-1,TRBJ2-7,.,CASSLSPSEDEQYF,TGCGCCAGCAGCTTGTCACCGAGCGAGGACGAGCAGTACTTC
TRBD1,TRBV7-2,TRBJ2-7,.,CASSLGTRGPYEQYF,TGTGCCAGCAGCTTAGGGACCAGGGGGCCTTACGAGCAGTACTTC
TRBD2,TRBV29-1,TRBJ2-5,.,CSVAASGKETQYF,TGCAGCGTTGCGGCTAGCGGGAAAGAGACCCAGTACTTC
.,TRBV29-1,TRBJ2-1,.,CSATQEGYNEQFF,TGCAGCGCCACGCAGGAGGGCTACAATGAGCAGTTCTTC
TRBD2,TRBV7-8,TRBJ2-7,.,CASRAGTTSYEQYF,TGTGCCAGCAGGGCCGGGACTACCTCCTACGAGCAGTACTTC
.,TRBV19,TRBJ1-1,once,CASSITGKGEAFF,TGTGCCAGTAGTATAACAGGGAAGGGTGAAGCTTTCTTT
TRBD1,TRBV25-1,TRBJ2-7,.,CASSEDNLPGQIYEQYF,TGTGCCAGCAGTGAAGATAATTTACCGGGACAGATCTACGAGCAGTACTTC
.,TRBV10-2,TRBJ1-5,.,CASSPEFNQPQHF,TGCGCCAGCAGTCCAGAGTTCAATCAGCCCCAGCATTTT
TRBD2,TRBV7-8,TRBJ2-1,.,CASSLVAGEGNEQFF,TGTGCCAGCAGCTTAGTTGCGGGAGAAGGGAATGAGCAGTTCTTC
.,TRBV15,TRBJ1-4,.,CATARNEKLFF,TGTGCCACAGCTCGTAATGAAAAACTGTTTTTT
.,TRBV4-2,TRBJ2-5,.,CASSLLGRETQYF,TGTGCCAGCAGCTTGTTAGGGAGGGAGACCCAGTACTTC
TRBD2,TRBV28,TRBJ2-1,.,CASRPIAGNNEQFF,TGTGCCAGCAGGCCAATAGCGGGGAACAATGAGCAGTTCTTC
TRBD1,TRBV5-1,TRBJ2-3,.,CASSPGQLETDTQYF,TGCGCCAGCAGCCCGGGACAGCTAGAGACAGATACGCAGTATTTT
.,TRBV28,TRBJ1-2,once,CASSPGEYGYTF,TGTGCCAGCAGTCCGGGGGAGTATGGCTACACCTTC
.,TRBV5-1,TRBJ2-1,once,CASSLYGNEQFF,TGCGCCAGCAGCTTGTACGGCAATGAGCAGTTCTTC
.,TRBV5-4,TRBJ2-1,.,CASSLRGHEQFF,TGTGCCAGCAGCTTGAGGGGCCATGAGCAGTTCTTC
TRBD2,TRBV2,TRBJ2-2,once,CASSELGGRASGELFF,TGTGCCAGCAGTGAATTGGGCGGGAGGGCCAGTGGGGAGCTGTTTTTT
.,TRBV5-1,TRBJ2-4,.,CASSLGSGELAKNIQYF,TGCGCCAGCAGCTTGGGATCAGGGGAGTTAGCCAAAAACATTCAGTACTTC
.,TRBV7-9,TRBJ2-1,few,CASSLRGSSYNEQFF,TGTGCCAGCAGCTTACGAGGCAGCTCCTACAATGAGCAGTTCTTC
.,TRBV11-2,TRBJ2-5,.,CASSSKTTRETQYF,TGTGCCAGCAGCTCCAAAACAACTCGGGAGACCCAGTACTTC
TRBD2,TRBV5-4,TRBJ2-1,.,CASSRELAGYNEQFF,TGTGCCAGCAGCAGGGAACTAGCGGGTTACAATGAGCAGTTCTTC
TRBD1,TRBV19,TRBJ2-1,once,CASSPKDRVWGKEQFF,TGTGCCAGTAGTCCTAAGGACAGGGTGTGGGGAAAAGAGCAGTTCTTC
TRBD1,TRBV6-1,TRBJ1-2,.,CASSEAPGGGGYTF,TGTGCCAGCAGTGAAGCTCCAGGGGGAGGTGGCTACACCTTC
.,TRBV28,TRBJ1-5,few,CASSLNNQPQHF,TGTGCCAGCAGTTTAAACAATCAGCCCCAGCATTTT
TRBD1,TRBV19,TRBJ1-5,.,CASTRTGSSQPQHF,TGTGCCAGTACTAGGACAGGGTCCTCTCAGCCCCAGCATTTT
TRBD2,TRBV5-6,TRBJ2-7,once,CASSLAGASGRASSYEQYF,TGTGCCAGCAGCTTGGCGGGGGCTAGCGGGAGGGCTAGCTCCTACGAGCAGTACTTC
TRBD1,TRBV6-5,TRBJ1-4,.,CASREQGASEKLFF,TGTGCCAGCAGGGAGCAGGGGGCGAGTGAAAAACTGTTTTTT
TRBD1,TRBV2,TRBJ2-7,once,CASSGTGYRSYEQYF,TGTGCCAGCAGCGGGACAGGGTATAGGTCCTACGAGCAGTACTTC
.,TRBV19,TRBJ2-3,.,CASRGLSTDTQYF,TGTGCCAGTAGGGGGCTAAGCACAGATACGCAGTATTTT
TRBD2,TRBV6-1,TRBJ2-3,.,CASRRAGESTDTQYF,TGTGCCAGCAGACGAGCGGGAGAGAGCACAGATACGCAGTATTTT
TRBD2,TRBV28,TRBJ2-1,.,CASSLWTSGSIHEQFF,TGTGCCAGCAGTTTGTGGACTAGCGGGAGTATCCATGAGCAGTTCTTC
TRBD1,TRBV10-1,TRBJ1-3,.,CASRAGTGIGNTIYF,TGCGCCAGCAGGGCCGGGACAGGGATTGGAAACACCATATATTTT